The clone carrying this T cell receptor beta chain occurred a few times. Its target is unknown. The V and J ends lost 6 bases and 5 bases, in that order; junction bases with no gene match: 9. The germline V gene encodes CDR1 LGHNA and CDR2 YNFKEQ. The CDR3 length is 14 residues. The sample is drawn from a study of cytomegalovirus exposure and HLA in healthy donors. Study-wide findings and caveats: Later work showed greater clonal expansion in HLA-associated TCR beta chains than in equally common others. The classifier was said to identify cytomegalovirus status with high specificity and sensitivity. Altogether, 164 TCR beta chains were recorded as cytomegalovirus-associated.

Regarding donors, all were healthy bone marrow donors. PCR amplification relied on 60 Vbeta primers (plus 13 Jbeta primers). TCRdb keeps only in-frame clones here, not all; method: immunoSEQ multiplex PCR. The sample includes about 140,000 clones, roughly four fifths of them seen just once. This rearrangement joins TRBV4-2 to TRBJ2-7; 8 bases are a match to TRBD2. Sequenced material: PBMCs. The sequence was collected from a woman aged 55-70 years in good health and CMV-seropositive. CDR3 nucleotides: TGTGCCAGCAGAAAGGGACTAGGGGTCCACGAGCAGTACTTC. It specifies CASRKGLGVHEQYF.